This TCR beta chain is from a study of T-cell memory formation after mild COVID-19 (dated by TCRdb to the early 2020s). General notes on the study: Most TCR sequence clusters were specific to one of the two donors. In a couple of donors, T-cell clones that expanded and contracted after mild COVID-19 were tracked by sequencing TCRalpha and TCRbeta repertoires over time. The cohort comprised two young, previously healthy adult volunteers, one female and one male.

There are a few counts of this clonotype. Its antigen remains undetermined. No much larger clone exists at a distance of one base, and base qualities are not known. The CDR3 covers 15 residues, taking in both the cysteine and the phenylalanine. Just CDR3 DNA is preserved here, 45 bases in frame from base 1. The junction shows trimming of 0 bases on V and 4 bases on J, plus 12 bases between the germline ends. For CDR1 and CDR2, the germline V gene lists LGHNA and YSLEER. Ficoll-Paque density gradient centrifugation was used to isolate PBMCs. TCRdb names Illumina NovaSeq 6000 as the instrument used. cDNA libraries for TCRalpha and TCRbeta were prepared by 5'RACE using constant-segment primers, with sample barcodes and unique molecular identifiers added. Trizol reagent was used to extract RNA from every sample. The libraries were amplified in two PCR steps, and the second step added a second sample barcode and Illumina TruSeq adapters. Sequencing of the libraries was done on an Illumina NovaSeq, producing 2 x 150 bp paired-end reads. The study's own analysis went as follows. Reads were demultiplexed and collapsed into UMI-guided consensus sequences with migec v1.2.7. Using mixcr v2.1.11, UMI consensuses were aligned to TRA and TRB V and J templates and then assembled into clonotypes. A clonotype was counted as expanded or contracted only when both edgeR and NoisET called the clonotype significant, with the noise models trained on biological replicates. For edgeR calls, the cutoffs were a false discovery rate-adjusted p below 0.01 and a log2 fold-change threshold of 1. As an exploratory analysis of dynamics, max-normalized trajectories of the 1000 most abundant clonotypes were examined by PCA with hierarchical clustering. The CD4 or CD8 phenotype of responding clones was assigned using the separately sequenced CD4+ and CD8+ repertoires. TCRdb itself trimmed the public reads at Q25 with fastp, ran MiXCR and retained productive beta chains. Rows with one shared CDR3 protein collapse into an entry with the most common genes and DNA. In this record, the V and J calls reflect TCRdb's handling and not the investigators' own analysis. The sample includes about 610,000 distinct CDR3 sequences, with 15% to 20% observed a single time. The leading ten clones occupy roughly 7.7% of the sample.

Results and caveats for the whole study, not just this receptor: Clones contracting from day 15 to 85 had balanced CD4/CD8 phenotypes, while a second wave expanding from day 15 to 37 was biased towards CD4+. SARS-CoV-2 specificity of the second-wave clones peaking on day 37 was not confirmed. Contracting CD4+ clones appeared mostly in the CM and EM memory subsets, whereas CD8+ clones were enriched in EMRA. Some responding clones were found in pre-infection memory, which suggests that pre-existing cross-reactive memory T cells took part in the SARS-CoV-2 response. Only two mild cases were covered in the study, and larger cohorts including severe cases with pre-infection samples were considered necessary.

The receptor was derived from an adult woman who had mild COVID-19 (a few samples of this study predate the infection). The sample titles of this study are shuffled in the database, so cell type and time point are left out; the donor was told from shared clones. Here the chain combines TRBV4-3 and TRBJ1-1; the D gene identity is not certain. Sequenced: PBMCs or a T cell subset sorted from them (not recorded which). For the CDR3, the sequence is CASSQDRWDVTEAFF. The nucleotide sequence is given as TGCGCCAGCAGCCAAGATCGGTGGGATGTCACTGAAGCTTTCTTT.